The source of this T cell receptor beta chain is a study of T cells in Graves' hyperthyroidism and ophthalmopathy. A Clinical Activity Score of at least 3, a NOSPECS grade of at least 4 and a duration under 3 months were recorded in the ophthalmopathy patients. The germline gives CDR1 KGHDR, CDR2 SFDVKD. The CDR3 runs to 15 residues. V shed 3 bases, J shed 5 bases, and the junction held 7 bases outside the gene matches. Amplification targeted TCR beta CDR3 regions from RNA transcripts. HTBI primers were employed in a first-round RT-PCR of the TCR CDR3. TCRdb itself ran the multiplex PCR reads through MiXCR, one entry per CDR3 protein. The sample contains 400,000 to 600,000 distinct CDR3 sequences, approximately 16% of which appear only once. This clonotype was observed a handful of times.

The source is a woman aged 25 to 39 with Graves' ophthalmopathy. Material: blood. The rearrangement links TRBV24-1 to TRBJ2-7; 9 nucleotides align to TRBD1. The CDR3 nucleotides read TGTGCCACCAGTGATCCTACAGGGGGCTCGGACGAGCAGTACTTC. Protein: CATSDPTGGSDEQYF.